Listed here is a single TCR beta chain. The sample is drawn from a study of control samples from healthy donors and cancer patients. Germline V gene data show CDR1 as LNHDA and CDR2 as SQIVND (reference sequence). V dropped 5 bases and J dropped 4 bases, with 9 bases sitting between them. This CDR3 spans 13 amino acids. The data were produced by immunoSEQ multiplex PCR, yet TCRdb's version contains in-frame clones alone and is incomplete. Altogether about 80,000 clones are present, nearly 90% being singletons, with the ten largest covering approximately 6%. Sequencing was carried out using blood. This sequence joins TRBV19 and TRBJ1-5; the D is unclear. This clonotype originated in a man aged 50 or older in good health. CDR3 sequence reads: CASSFEWNQPQHF. The CDR3 coding sequence is TGTGCCAGTAGTTTTGAGTGGAATCAGCCCCAGCATTTT. Drawing the rest from reference TRBV19 and TRBJ1-5, the complete variable domain is DGGITQSPKYLFRKEGQNVTLSCEQNLNHDAMYWYRQDPGQGLRLIYYSQIVNDFQKGDIAEGYSVSREKKESFPLTVTSAQKNPTAFYLCASSFEWNQPQHFGDGTRLSIL.